What follows are 23 T cell receptor beta chains derived from one specimen sequenced in a study of identical twins. Via MiXCR, TCRdb re-called the 5' RACE reads, giving one row per CDR3 protein. The sample includes about 100,000 distinct CDR3 sequences, about 6.1% of them seen just once. The sample consisted of memory T cells sorted from blood. These receptors all stem from a woman aged 50 to 65 in good health.

This rearrangement joins TRBV3-1 to TRBJ1-1, with 8 positions matching TRBD1. The CDR3 is 15 residues long. Germline-derived CDR1 and CDR2 are LGHDT and YNNKEL (reference sequence). J was trimmed by 2 bases and V by 4 bases; bases with no gene match: 6. This CDR3 reads CASSPGTGGNTEAFF. CDR3 sequence (DNA): TGTGCCAGCAGCCCAGGGACAGGAGGTAACACTGAAGCTTTCTTT.

This clonotype has only a few counts. The chain employs TRBV3-1 and TRBJ1-1; unclear D gene. There are 13 residues in the CDR3. Per the germline V gene, CDR1 is LGHDT and CDR2 is YNNKEL (reference sequence). V lost 1 base to trimming and J lost 1 base, with 4 bases between them. This CDR3 is CASSQVKNTEAFF. The CDR3 nucleotides read TGTGCCAGCAGCCAAGTTAAGAACACTGAAGCTTTCTTT.

This clonotype was observed at least ten times. The rearrangement links TRBV12-3 or TRBV12-4 to TRBJ2-3; D gene unclear. The CDR3 has 15 residues. Trimming cost V 3 bases and J 1 base, with 11 bases left between them. The DNA for the CDR3 is TGTGCCAGCAGTTTCGTGGTCGGCGGCACAGATACGCAGTATTTT. Translating it yields CASSFVVGGTDTQYF.

The table lists this clonotype with many counts. The V and J genes are TRBV25-1 and TRBJ2-1; no clear D gene. CDR3 length: 9 residues. Germline values: CDR1 MGHDK, CDR2 SYGVNS. Trimming shortened V by 10 bases and J by 5 bases, and 3 bases separated the two germline ends. CDR3 protein: CANHNEQFF. The CDR3 coding sequence is TGTGCCAACCACAATGAGCAGTTCTTC.

There are many counts of this clonotype. The chain carries TRBV5-1 and TRBJ2-3; D might be TRBD2 (7 bases). The CDR3 covers 15 residues. With 0 bases removed from V and 7 bases from J, the gap between germline ends came to 15 bases. The germline V gene encodes CDR1 SGHRS and CDR2 YFSETQ. As DNA, the CDR3 is TGCGCCAGCAGCTTGGAGGGCGGGGGCACCAATACGCAGTATTTT. Amino acids: CASSLEGGGTNTQYF.

This clonotype was seen at least ten times. This sequence joins TRBV12-3 or TRBV12-4 and TRBJ1-2; D gene unclear. The CDR3 consists of 13 residues. Trimming took off 5 bases at V and 4 bases at J, with 11 bases between the two ends. CDR3 sequence: CASSPRVPYGYTF. Written as DNA, the CDR3 is TGTGCCAGCAGTCCTCGGGTCCCCTATGGCTACACCTTC.

This clonotype was recorded many times. V gene TRBV28 combines with J gene TRBJ1-2; tentatively, D is TRBD1 (5 bases). CDR3 length: 14 amino acids. V lost 8 bases and J 3 bases, leaving 16 bases between the germline ends. Germline CDR1 MDHEN, CDR2 SYDVKM. The CDR3 spells CASSQAGRDYGYTF. The CDR3 coding sequence is TGTGCCAGCTCACAGGCGGGCCGGGACTATGGCTACACCTTC.

In this sample, this clonotype turned up many times. J is TRBJ1-5 and V is TRBV6-6; D unclear. CDR1 is MNHNY and CDR2 is SVGAGI in the germline V gene (reference sequence). The CDR3 extends over 14 amino acids. Trimming took 6 bases from V and 1 from J, leaving 10 bases between them. The CDR3 sequence: CASRNGNSNQPQHF. The CDR3, as DNA: TGTGCCAGCAGGAACGGGAACAGCAATCAGCCCCAGCATTTT.

In the case of this clonotype: A much larger clone lies one base from this, so it may be a read error. V usage is TRBV25-1 and J usage is TRBJ2-1; 8 nucleotides match TRBD2. Germline CDR1 is MGHDK and CDR2 is SYGVNS. V lost 4 bases, J lost 5 bases, and 7 bases stayed unmatched. The CDR3 is 15 amino acids. The CDR3 coding sequence is TGTGCCAGCAGTGCATTAGCGGGAATCGACAATGAGCAGTTCTTC. Its protein is CASSALAGIDNEQFF. The whole variable domain, remainder taken from reference TRBV25-1 and TRBJ2-1, is EADIYQTPRYLVIGTGKKITLECSQTMGHDKMYWYQQDPGMELHLIHYSYGVNSTEKGDLSSESTVSRIRTEHFPLTLESARPSHTSQYLCASSALAGIDNEQFFGPGTRLTVL.

The chain links TRBV6-2 or TRBV6-3 to TRBJ2-1, with 7 bases aligning to TRBD2. Germline CDR1 and CDR2: MNHEY and SVGEGT. Trimming cost V 6 bases and J 8 bases; bases outside gene matches: 13. CDR3 size: 15 residues. The CDR3, as DNA: TGTGCCAGCAGCCTTGCGGGAGACCCTATATATGAGCAGTTCTTC. Translated, it gives CASSLAGDPIYEQFF.

This clonotype was detected ten times or more. The J gene is TRBJ2-5, the V gene TRBV6-6; D is possibly TRBD1 (6 bases). The germline V gene encodes CDR1 MNHNY and CDR2 SVGAGI (reference sequence). Trimming shortened V by 10 bases and J by 1 base, and 19 bases separated the two germline ends. This CDR3 has 15 amino acids. The CDR3 spells CAIAIRGSGQETQYF. Here the CDR3 DNA reads TGTGCCATAGCGATCAGGGGAAGTGGCCAAGAGACCCAGTACTTC.

This clonotype was seen ten or more times. The J gene is TRBJ2-3, the V gene TRBV20-1, with a possible D match to TRBD2 (6 bases). CDR1 and CDR2 (germline): DFQATT, SNEGSKA (reference sequence). Trimming cost V 6 bases and J 2 bases, with 18 bases left between them. This CDR3 region has 15 residues. Here the CDR3 reads CSACGTRPITDTQYF. In DNA, the CDR3 is TGCAGTGCCTGCGGGACTCGCCCGATCACAGATACGCAGTATTTT.

There are many counts of this clonotype. The chain carries TRBV28 and TRBJ2-3; D not certain. Trimming took off 3 bases at V and 1 base at J, with 5 bases between the two ends. Germline values: CDR1 MDHEN, CDR2 SYDVKM. The CDR3 is 13 amino acids. CDR3 sequence reads: CASSFSGTDTQYF. The CDR3 nucleotides are TGTGCCAGCAGTTTTTCTGGCACAGATACGCAGTATTTT.

In its sample, this clonotype was seen many times. The chain combines TRBV25-1 with TRBJ1-2; D is ambiguous. There are 13 residues in the CDR3. Germline CDR1 reads MGHDK; CDR2 reads SYGVNS. The V and J ends lost 2 bases and 8 bases respectively, with 12 bases between them. CDR3 amino acids: CASSERWAWGYTF. The CDR3 DNA reads as TGTGCCAGCAGTGAACGTTGGGCCTGGGGCTACACCTTC.

Concerning this clonotype: This may stem from a read error, because a much larger clone lies one nucleotide away. The V call is TRBV20-1, the J call TRBJ2-4; TRBD2 might be the D (5 bases). This CDR3 is built from 15 residues. Looked up from germline, CDR1 is DFQATT and CDR2 is SNEGSKA (reference sequence). The DNA of the CDR3 is TGCAGTGCTATAGCACTAGGCTTAGCCAAAGACATTCAGTACTTC. Translated, it gives CSAIALGLAKDIQYF.

The sample holds many counts of this clonotype. The genes are TRBV7-2 and TRBJ2-1, with 9 bases that match TRBD2. Germline V gene sequence: CDR1 SGHTA, CDR2 FQGNSA. The CDR3 sequence is 15 residues long. V gave up 5 bases and J gave up 10 bases; unmatched junction bases: 12. The CDR3 loop reads CASSPRTLAGNEQFF. Written as DNA, the CDR3 is TGTGCCAGCAGCCCACGTACCCTAGCGGGAAACGAGCAGTTCTTC.

This clonotype was detected ten times or more. The chain combines TRBV30 with TRBJ1-5, with 10 nucleotides matching TRBD1. The CDR3 has 15 residues. Germline V lookup: CDR1 GTSNPN, CDR2 SVGIG (reference sequence). After removal of 0 bases from V and 7 bases from J, the junction contained 6 bases not matched to a gene. CDR3 DNA sequence: TGTGCCTGGAGTGTAGGGACAGGGGTGAGGCAGCCCCAGCATTTT. Protein sequence: CAWSVGTGVRQPQHF.

In its sample, this clonotype was seen many times. J is TRBJ1-4 and V is TRBV20-1; D is unclear. The germline gives CDR1 DFQATT, CDR2 SNEGSKA (reference sequence). CDR3 length: 12 residues. V was cut by 2 bases and J by 8 bases, with 9 bases left in between. The CDR3 region is CSARRGVEKLFF. The DNA for the CDR3 is TGCAGTGCTAGACGGGGTGTGGAAAAACTGTTTTTT.

The chain uses TRBV11-2 and TRBJ2-1, with 7 positions matching TRBD1. V lost 4 bases, J lost 5 bases, and 8 bases stayed unmatched. The CDR3 consists of 15 residues. The germline gives CDR1 SGHAT, CDR2 FQNNGV. CDR3 residues: CASSSFRDSNNEQFF. Here the CDR3 DNA reads TGTGCCAGCAGCTCATTCCGGGACAGCAACAATGAGCAGTTCTTC.

This clonotype was detected ten times or more. The gene calls are TRBV5-1 and TRBJ2-2, with 8 nucleotides matching TRBD1. V lost 1 base to trimming and J lost 4 bases; unmatched junction nucleotides: 0. The CDR3 runs to 14 residues. The V gene's germline CDR1 is SGHRS and CDR2 YFSETQ. CDR3: CASSLTGGTGELFF. CDR3 coding DNA: TGCGCCAGCAGCTTGACAGGGGGCACCGGGGAGCTGTTTTTT. Combining the CDR3 with reference TRBV5-1 and TRBJ2-2 gives the whole variable domain KAGVTQTPRYLIKTRGQQVTLSCSPISGHRSVSWYQQTPGQGLQFLFEYFSETQRNKGNFPGRFSGRQFSNSRSEMNVSTLELGDSALYLCASSLTGGTGELFFGEGSRLTVL.

The V gene is TRBV29-1, the J gene TRBJ2-1, with 11 bases fitting TRBD2. Germline CDR1 reads SQVTM; CDR2 reads ANQGSEA. The CDR3 spans 13 residues. The ends lost 7 bases at V and 7 bases at J; junction bases unmatched: 6. CDR3 residues: CSGGLADANEQFF. The DNA of the CDR3 is TGCAGCGGGGGACTAGCGGACGCTAATGAGCAGTTCTTC.

This clonotype was seen only a few times. V and J are TRBV5-6 and TRBJ2-5, with a possible D match to TRBD2 (5 bases). The CDR3 extends over 13 amino acids. V gave up 1 base and J gave up 3 bases, with 7 bases separating them. CDR1 is SGHDT and CDR2 is YYEEEE in the germline V gene. The CDR3 protein is CASSLLGEETQYF. The DNA for the CDR3 is TGTGCCAGCAGCTTGCTGGGAGAAGAGACCCAGTACTTC.

This clonotype was found many times. V usage is TRBV20-1 and J usage is TRBJ2-5, with 13 bases that match TRBD2. V dropped 6 bases and J dropped 2; count of bases not matched to a gene: 12. Germline CDR1 is DFQATT and CDR2 is SNEGSKA (reference sequence). The CDR3 runs to 17 residues. The CDR3 protein is CSAPPLTSGRVQETQYF. The CDR3 DNA reads as TGCAGTGCGCCACCACTTACTAGCGGGAGGGTTCAAGAGACCCAGTACTTC.